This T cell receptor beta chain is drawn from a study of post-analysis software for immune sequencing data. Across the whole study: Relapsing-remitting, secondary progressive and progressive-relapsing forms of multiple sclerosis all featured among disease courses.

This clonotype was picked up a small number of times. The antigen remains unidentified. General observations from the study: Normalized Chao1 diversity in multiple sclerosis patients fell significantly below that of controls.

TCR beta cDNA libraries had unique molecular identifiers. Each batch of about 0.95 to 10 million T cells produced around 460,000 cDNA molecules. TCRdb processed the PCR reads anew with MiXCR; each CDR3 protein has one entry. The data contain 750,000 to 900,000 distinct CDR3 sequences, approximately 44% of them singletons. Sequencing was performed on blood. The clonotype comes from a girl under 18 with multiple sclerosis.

The CDR3, as DNA: TGCAGCGTCACCGAAGACGGGTCCTACGAGCAGTACTTC. Translation gives CSVTEDGSYEQYF. The rearrangement links TRBV29-1 to TRBJ2-7, with D unclear. The germline V and J ends were trimmed by 6 bases and 1 base, with 13 bases remaining between them. There are 13 residues in the CDR3. Germline V gene lookup returns CDR1 SQVTM and CDR2 ANQGSEA.